One sample yielded the 26 T cell receptor beta chains listed below, sequenced in a study of OX40 agonist ivuxolimab in advanced cancers. TCRdb's table, derived via immunoSEQ multiplex PCR, lists solely in-frame clones and lacks some. The table lists 40,000 to 45,000 clones, 86% of them singletons. The source material was CD4+ or CD8+ T cells sorted from blood, sampled in a trial of the OX40 agonist ivuxolimab. The receptors stem from an adult with an advanced solid tumor such as melanoma, head and neck, liver or kidney cancer.

In the case of this clone: The sample carries other DNA sequences with the same CDR3. The J gene is TRBJ1-2, the V gene TRBV30; perhaps TRBD1 as D (5 bases). Per germline, CDR1 GTSNPN and CDR2 SVGIG (reference sequence). V was trimmed by 3 bases and J by 8 bases, leaving 7 bases between them. This CDR3 contains 10 residues. The CDR3 DNA reads TGTGCCTGGAGGAGGGGAGGCTACACCTTC. As protein: CAWRRGGYTF.

In nucleotides, the CDR3 is TGTGCCAGCAGCGCCGTGGACAGGGACTATGGCTACACCTTC. Translating it yields CASSAVDRDYGYTF. V is TRBV9 and J is TRBJ1-2, with 8 positions matching TRBD1. The CDR3 contains 14 residues. Germline CDR1 reads SGDLS; CDR2 reads YYNGEE. The V segment lost 3 bases and the J segment 3 bases; nucleotides outside the gene matches: 4. Together with reference TRBV9 and TRBJ1-2, the CDR3 gives the full variable domain: DSGVTQTPKHLITATGQRVTLRCSPRSGDLSVYWYQQSLDQGLQFLIQYYNGEERAKGNILERFSAQQFPDLHSELNLSSLELGDSALYFCASSAVDRDYGYTFGSGTRLTVV.

The chain has TRBV7-2 and TRBJ2-7, with D uncertain. V dropped 2 bases and J dropped 1 base, with 0 bases sitting between them. CDR3 length: 11 residues. Germline V gene lookup returns CDR1 SGHTA and CDR2 FQGNSA. CDR3 nucleotides: TGTGCCAGCAGCTTATCCTACGAGCAGTACTTC. Amino acid sequence: CASSLSYEQYF.

The count of this clone is one. This chain uses TRBV10-3 with TRBJ1-4, with D possibly matching TRBD1 (5 bases). This CDR3 spans 15 amino acids. CDR1 ENHRY and CDR2 SYGVKD come from the germline V gene. With 0 bases removed from V and 6 bases from J, the gap between germline ends came to 11 bases. CDR3 sequence reads: CAISESRGAYEKLFF. Here the CDR3 DNA reads TGTGCCATCAGTGAGTCGAGGGGCGCGTATGAAAAACTGTTTTTT.

There are a few counts of this clone. The chain combines TRBV20-1 with TRBJ1-3, with no clear D. Trimming stripped 3 bases from V and 6 bases from J, with 6 bases between. The length of the CDR3 is 11 residues. In germline, CDR1 is DFQATT, CDR2 SNEGSKA (reference sequence). The CDR3 loop reads CSASSVNTIYF. DNA of the CDR3: TGCAGTGCTAGTTCGGTAAACACCATATATTTT.

The chain combines TRBV5-1 with TRBJ2-5, with a weak D call TRBD1 (8 bases). The CDR3 is 17 residues long. Germline V lookup: CDR1 SGHRS, CDR2 YFSETQ. V was cut by 0 bases and J by 5 bases, with 20 bases left in between. CDR3 DNA: TGCGCCAGCAGCTTGGGGCCACTAGCGCAGGGGGCGGAGACCCAGTACTTC. The encoded protein is CASSLGPLAQGAETQYF.

With regard to this clone: No DNA is shown, since the ends of the CDR3 on it are uncertain; the CDR3 is the one TCRdb lists. This chain connects TRBV9 to TRBJ1-2; the table's D call of TRBD1 was not tested on the DNA. Germline CDR1 SGDLS, CDR2 YYNGEE. The CDR3 is 13 residues long, ends included. The CDR3 protein is CASSVGQGARVTF.

The V gene is TRBV30, the J gene TRBJ1-4; maybe TRBD1 (5 bases). The CDR3 is made up of 15 amino acids. Germline values: CDR1 GTSNPN, CDR2 SVGIG (reference sequence). V was shortened by 3 bases and J by 6 bases, with 17 bases between the two germline ends. CDR3 loop: CAWRAYRTGDEKLFF. The CDR3 DNA reads as TGTGCCTGGAGGGCATACAGGACGGGGGATGAAAAACTGTTTTTT.

The rearrangement links TRBV5-1 to TRBJ2-5; 8 bases fit TRBD2. V was pared by 1 base and J by 1 base, with 6 bases of the junction left unmatched. Germline V gene sequence: CDR1 SGHRS, CDR2 YFSETQ. The CDR3 sequence is 16 residues long. The CDR3 region is CASSLSTGGPQETQYF. CDR3 sequence (DNA): TGCGCCAGCAGCTTGTCAACGGGGGGGCCCCAAGAGACCCAGTACTTC. The complete variable domain, with remaining parts taken from reference TRBV5-1 and TRBJ2-5, reads KAGVTQTPRYLIKTRGQQVTLSCSPISGHRSVSWYQQTPGQGLQFLFEYFSETQRNKGNFPGRFSGRQFSNSRSEMNVSTLELGDSALYLCASSLSTGGPQETQYFGPGTRLLVL.

This chain uses TRBV30 with TRBJ2-3; possible D gene TRBD2, 6 bases. The CDR3 has 14 amino acids. Trimming shortened V by 0 bases and J by 6 bases, and 13 bases separated the two germline ends. Germline CDR1 and CDR2: GTSNPN and SVGIG (reference sequence). The CDR3 DNA sequence: TGTGCCTGGAGTGTCTCAGGCCGGGGGGATACGCAGTATTTT. It is translated as CAWSVSGRGDTQYF.

The rearrangement links TRBV2 to TRBJ2-1, with D possibly matching TRBD1 (6 bases). Germline CDR1 and CDR2: SNHLY and FYNNEI. This CDR3 comprises 14 residues. V gave up 10 bases and J gave up 1 base, with 14 bases separating them. In nucleotides, the CDR3 is TGTGCCACGGCAGGACAGATATCCTACAATGAGCAGTTCTTC. Amino acid sequence: CATAGQISYNEQFF.

The chain has TRBV11-2 and TRBJ2-5; 8 bases are shared with TRBD2. V lost 5 bases, J lost 4 bases, and 18 bases stayed unmatched. Germline CDR1 SGHAT, CDR2 FQNNGV. This CDR3 is built from 18 residues. The CDR3 spells CASSTASPGGPVLETQYF. The CDR3 DNA follows: TGTGCCAGCAGCACAGCCAGTCCGGGAGGGCCTGTTTTAGAGACCCAGTACTTC.

This clone was counted once. The chain employs TRBV29-1 and TRBJ2-3; D is perhaps TRBD1 or TRBD2 (5 bases each). Germline assignment: CDR1 SQVTM and CDR2 ANQGSEA. This CDR3 is 14 amino acids long. The V end was cut by 4 bases, the J end by 1 base, with 12 bases between. The CDR3 loop reads CSVVVQGRTDTQYF. In nucleotides, the CDR3 is TGCAGCGTTGTAGTCCAGGGACGCACAGATACGCAGTATTTT.

In this sample, this clone turned up once. The chain recombines TRBV28 with TRBJ1-2, with 7 bases fitting TRBD1. V dropped 7 bases and J dropped 1; count of bases not matched to a gene: 3. CDR3 length: 13 residues. CDR1 and CDR2 from the germline V gene are MDHEN and SYDVKM. CDR3 sequence (DNA): TGTGCCAGCAAGAGACAGGGTAACTATGGCTACACCTTC. Encoded protein: CASKRQGNYGYTF.

The chain recombines TRBV5-4 with TRBJ2-5, with TRBD1 identical over 9 bases. CDR1 and CDR2 (germline): SGHNT, YYREEE (reference sequence). V shed 5 bases and J 2 bases; nucleotides not matched to a gene: 4. This CDR3 has 14 residues. CDR3 bases: TGTGCCAGCAGTTGGACAGGGGTACAAGAGACCCAGTACTTC. This gives the protein CASSWTGVQETQYF. The whole variable domain, remainder taken from reference TRBV5-4 and TRBJ2-5, is ETGVTQSPTHLIKTRGQQVTLRCSSQSGHNTVSWYQQALGQGPQFIFQYYREEENGRGNFPPRFSGLQFPNYSSELNVNALELDDSALYLCASSWTGVQETQYFGPGTRLLVL.

The chain is built from TRBV6-1 and TRBJ1-2, with D possibly TRBD1 on 6 matching bases. This CDR3 has 13 residues. The ends were cut back, 11 bases at V and 4 bases at J, with 17 bases in the middle. The germline V gene encodes CDR1 MNHNS and CDR2 SASEGT. In nucleotides, the CDR3 is TGTGCCGGACACAGGGACCAGGGCTATGGCTACACCTTC. Encoded protein: CAGHRDQGYGYTF.

The V call is TRBV30, the J call TRBJ1-1; possible D gene TRBD1, 5 bases. The V gene's germline CDR1 is GTSNPN and CDR2 SVGIG (reference sequence). The V and J ends lost 0 bases and 1 base respectively, with 6 bases between them. The CDR3 is made up of 13 amino acids. CDR3 region: CAWSVRGNTEAFF. DNA for the CDR3: TGTGCCTGGAGTGTAAGGGGGAACACTGAAGCTTTCTTT.

V and J are TRBV16 and TRBJ2-1; the D gene is possibly TRBD2 (5 bases). Between the trimmed V and J ends, which lost 2 bases and 7 bases, there was a span of 9 bases. This CDR3 spans 13 amino acids. Germline assignment: CDR1 KGHSY and CDR2 FQNENV. This chain's CDR3 is CASSQERRNEQFF. The CDR3, as DNA: TGTGCCAGCAGCCAAGAGCGGAGAAATGAGCAGTTCTTC.

The J gene is TRBJ2-3, the V gene TRBV4-2, with 8 positions matching TRBD2. This CDR3 region has 16 residues. Germline CDR1 and CDR2: LGHNA and YNFKEQ. Germline trimming cut 1 base from V and 1 base from J; bases unmatched to any gene: 4. CDR3 nucleotides: TGTGCCAGCAGCCAAGCTTCGACTAGCGGCACAGATACGCAGTATTTT. Translation gives CASSQASTSGTDTQYF.

This chain connects TRBV30 to TRBJ2-7, with D unresolved. Deletions cut 3 bases from V and 7 bases from J, with 7 bases between. Germline V gene lookup returns CDR1 GTSNPN and CDR2 SVGIG (reference sequence). The CDR3 totals 10 residues. This CDR3 reads CAWSRGEQYF. CDR3 nucleotide sequence: TGTGCCTGGAGCCGTGGTGAGCAGTACTTC.

The V call is TRBV15, the J call TRBJ2-5, with 11 bases aligning to TRBD2. Germline V gene sequence: CDR1 LNHNV, CDR2 YYDKDF (reference sequence). The CDR3 length is 17 residues. V lost 1 base to trimming and J lost 4 bases; unmatched junction nucleotides: 8. DNA of the CDR3: TGTGCCACCAGCAGAGGACTAGGACTAGCGGGCGGAGAGACCCAGTACTTC. Amino acid sequence: CATSRGLGLAGGETQYF.

The count of this clone is one. The chain links TRBV21-1 to TRBJ2-5. TRBV21-1 is assigned pseudogene status. This CDR3 contains 15 residues. CDR3 region: CASSKLDLKRETQYF. The CDR3 coding sequence is TGTGCCAGCAGCAAATTAGACCTTAAACGGGAGACCCAGTACTTC.

The rearrangement uses TRBV7-2 and TRBJ2-1; unclear D gene. Trimming took 1 base from V and 10 from J, leaving 11 bases between them. The CDR3 contains 13 residues. The germline gives CDR1 SGHTA, CDR2 FQGNSA. CDR3 DNA: TGTGCCAGCAGCTTAGAGAGCACACGGGAGCAGTTCTTC. Translation gives CASSLESTREQFF.

The chain uses TRBV18 and TRBJ1-2; D unclear. Per the germline V gene, CDR1 is KGHSH and CDR2 is LQKENI. Trimming pared 1 base from V and 3 bases from J, leaving 6 bases between. The CDR3 extends over 13 amino acids. The CDR3 loop is CASSPRGDYGYTF. DNA for the CDR3: TGTGCCAGCTCACCACGGGGTGACTATGGCTACACCTTC. Combining the CDR3 with reference TRBV18 and TRBJ1-2 gives the whole variable domain NAGVMQNPRHLVRRRGQEARLRCSPMKGHSHVYWYRQLPEEGLKFMVYLQKENIIDESGMPKERFSAEFPKEGPSILRIQQVVRGDSAAYFCASSPRGDYGYTFGSGTRLTVV.

V and J are TRBV7-9 and TRBJ1-3; maybe TRBD1 (6 bases). Trimming shortened V by 0 bases and J by 1 base, and 13 bases separated the two germline ends. The CDR3 totals 17 residues. In germline, CDR1 is SEHNR, CDR2 FQNEAQ (reference sequence). CDR3 in amino acids: CASSLAGGLASGNTIYF. CDR3 DNA sequence: TGTGCCAGCAGCTTAGCGGGGGGGCTTGCTTCTGGAAACACCATATATTTT. Variable domain in full (rest from reference TRBV7-9 and TRBJ1-3): DTGVSQNPRHKITKRGQNVTFRCDPISEHNRLYWYRQTLGQGPEFLTYFQNEAQLEKSRLLSDRFSAERPKGSFSTLEIQRTEQGDSAMYLCASSLAGGLASGNTIYFGEGSWLTVV.

The chain combines TRBV29-1 with TRBJ2-1; D gene uncertain. Trimming took 3 bases from V and 10 from J, leaving 19 bases between them. The CDR3 contains 14 residues. From germline, CDR1 is SQVTM and CDR2 ANQGSEA. CDR3 residues: CSVDARPGSIEQFF. CDR3 nucleotide sequence: TGCAGCGTTGACGCCCGTCCTGGATCCATCGAGCAGTTCTTC.